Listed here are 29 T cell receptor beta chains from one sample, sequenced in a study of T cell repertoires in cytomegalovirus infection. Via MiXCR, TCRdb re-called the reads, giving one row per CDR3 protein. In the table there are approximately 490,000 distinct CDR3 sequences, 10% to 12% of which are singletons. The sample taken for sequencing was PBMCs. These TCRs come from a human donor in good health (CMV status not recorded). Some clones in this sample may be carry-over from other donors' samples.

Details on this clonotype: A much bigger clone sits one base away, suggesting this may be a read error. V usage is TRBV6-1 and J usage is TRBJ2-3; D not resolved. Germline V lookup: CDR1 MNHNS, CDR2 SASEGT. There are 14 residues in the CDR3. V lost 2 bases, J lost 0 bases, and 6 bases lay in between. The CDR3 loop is CASSEQSSTDTQYF. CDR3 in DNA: TGTGCCAGCAGTGAACAATCAAGCACAGATACGCAGTATTTT.

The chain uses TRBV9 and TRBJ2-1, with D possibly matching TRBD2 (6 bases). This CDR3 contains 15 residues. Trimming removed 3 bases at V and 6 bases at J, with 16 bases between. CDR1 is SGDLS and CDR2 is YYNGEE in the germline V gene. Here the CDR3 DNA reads TGTGCCAGCAGCGGCCCCGGAGGGGCCGGCAATGAGCAGTTCTTC. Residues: CASSGPGGAGNEQFF.

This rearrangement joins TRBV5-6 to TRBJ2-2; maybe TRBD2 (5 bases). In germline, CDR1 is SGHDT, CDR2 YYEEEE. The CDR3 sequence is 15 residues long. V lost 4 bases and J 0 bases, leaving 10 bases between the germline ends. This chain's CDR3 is CASSPDLTNTGELFF. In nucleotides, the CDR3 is TGTGCCAGCAGCCCGGACTTAACGAACACCGGGGAGCTGTTTTTT.

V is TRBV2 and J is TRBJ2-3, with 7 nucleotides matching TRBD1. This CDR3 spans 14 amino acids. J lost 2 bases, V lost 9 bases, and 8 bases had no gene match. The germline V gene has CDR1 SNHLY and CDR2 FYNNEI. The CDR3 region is CASGTADFTDTQYF. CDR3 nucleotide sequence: TGTGCCAGTGGGACAGCCGACTTCACAGATACGCAGTATTTT.

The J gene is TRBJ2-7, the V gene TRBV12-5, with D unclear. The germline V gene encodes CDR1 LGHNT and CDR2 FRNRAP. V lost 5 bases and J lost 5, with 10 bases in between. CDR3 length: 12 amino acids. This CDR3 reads CASGLRSDEQYF. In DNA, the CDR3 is TGTGCTAGTGGTCTGCGATCGGACGAGCAGTACTTC.

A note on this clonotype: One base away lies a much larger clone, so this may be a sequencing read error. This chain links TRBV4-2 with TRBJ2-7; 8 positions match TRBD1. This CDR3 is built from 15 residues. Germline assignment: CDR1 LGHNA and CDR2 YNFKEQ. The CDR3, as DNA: TGTGCCAGCAGCCAAGTGGGACAGGCGCCCTACGAGCAGGACTTC. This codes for CASSQVGQAPYEQDF.

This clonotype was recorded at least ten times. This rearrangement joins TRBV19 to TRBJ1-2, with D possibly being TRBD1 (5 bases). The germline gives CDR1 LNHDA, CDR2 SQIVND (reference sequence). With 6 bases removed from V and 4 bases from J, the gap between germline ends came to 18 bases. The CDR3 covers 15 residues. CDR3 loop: CASRISTDPLYGYTF. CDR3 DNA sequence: TGTGCCAGTAGGATATCGACAGATCCCCTCTATGGCTACACCTTC.

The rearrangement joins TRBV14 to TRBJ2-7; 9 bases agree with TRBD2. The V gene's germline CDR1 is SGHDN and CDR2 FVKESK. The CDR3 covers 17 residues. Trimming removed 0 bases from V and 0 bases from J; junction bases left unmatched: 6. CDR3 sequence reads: CASSQERTSDSSYEQYF. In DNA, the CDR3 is TGTGCCAGCAGCCAAGAAAGGACTAGCGACAGCTCCTACGAGCAGTACTTC.

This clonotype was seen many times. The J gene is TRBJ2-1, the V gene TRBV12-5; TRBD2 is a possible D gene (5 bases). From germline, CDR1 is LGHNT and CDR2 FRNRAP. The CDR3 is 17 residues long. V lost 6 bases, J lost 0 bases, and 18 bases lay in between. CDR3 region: CASGSWTDPTSYNEQFF. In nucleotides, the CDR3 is TGTGCTAGTGGCTCCTGGACTGACCCTACCTCCTACAATGAGCAGTTCTTC.

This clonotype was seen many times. In DNA, the CDR3 is TGTGCCAGCAGTTGGGGACAGGTCGTGGGGACTGAAGCTTTCTTT. Amino acid sequence: CASSWGQVVGTEAFF. V usage is TRBV6-5 and J usage is TRBJ1-1; 8 positions match TRBD1. V lost 4 bases to trimming and J lost 5 bases; unmatched junction nucleotides: 9. Germline V lookup: CDR1 MNHEY, CDR2 SVGAGI. The CDR3 has 15 residues.

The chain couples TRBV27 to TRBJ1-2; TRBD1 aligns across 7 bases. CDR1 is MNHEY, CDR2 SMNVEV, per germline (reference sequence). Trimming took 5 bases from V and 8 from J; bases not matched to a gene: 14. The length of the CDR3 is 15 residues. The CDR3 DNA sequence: TGTGCCAGCAGTCCCCGCTTGGGACAGACTTGGGGCTACACCTTC. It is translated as CASSPRLGQTWGYTF.

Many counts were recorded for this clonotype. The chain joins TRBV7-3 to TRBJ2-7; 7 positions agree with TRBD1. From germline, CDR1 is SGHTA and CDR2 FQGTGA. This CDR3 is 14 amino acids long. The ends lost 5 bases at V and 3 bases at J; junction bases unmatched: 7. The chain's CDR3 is CASSGGQDHYEQYF. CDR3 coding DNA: TGTGCCAGCAGCGGCGGACAGGACCACTACGAGCAGTACTTC.

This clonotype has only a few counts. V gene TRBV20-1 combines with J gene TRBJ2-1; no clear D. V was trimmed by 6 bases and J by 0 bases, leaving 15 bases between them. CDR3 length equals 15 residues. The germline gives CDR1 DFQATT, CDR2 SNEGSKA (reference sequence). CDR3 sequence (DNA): TGCAGTGCGCCTAGTAGGGAAAGCTCCTACAATGAGCAGTTCTTC. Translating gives CSAPSRESSYNEQFF.

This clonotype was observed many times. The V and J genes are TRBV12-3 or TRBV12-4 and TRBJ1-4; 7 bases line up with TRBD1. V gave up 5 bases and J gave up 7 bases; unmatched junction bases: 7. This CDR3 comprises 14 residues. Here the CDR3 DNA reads TGTGCCAGCAGTCTGGGGACAGCGGGTGAAAAACTGTTTTTT. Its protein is CASSLGTAGEKLFF.

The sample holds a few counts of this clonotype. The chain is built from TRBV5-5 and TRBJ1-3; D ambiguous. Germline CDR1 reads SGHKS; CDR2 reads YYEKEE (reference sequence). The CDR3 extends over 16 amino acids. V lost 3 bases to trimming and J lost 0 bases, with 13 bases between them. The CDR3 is CASSSVDIRSGNTIYF. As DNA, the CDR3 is TGTGCCAGCAGCTCGGTTGACATACGCTCTGGAAACACCATATATTTT.

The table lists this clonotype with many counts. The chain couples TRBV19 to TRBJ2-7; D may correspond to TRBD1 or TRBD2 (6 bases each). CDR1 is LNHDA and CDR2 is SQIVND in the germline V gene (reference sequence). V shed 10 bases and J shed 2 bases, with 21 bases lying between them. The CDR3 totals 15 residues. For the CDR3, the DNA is TGTGCCACTTCCCGGGGTGGGGGGCGGACCTACGAGCAGTACTTC. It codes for CATSRGGGRTYEQYF.

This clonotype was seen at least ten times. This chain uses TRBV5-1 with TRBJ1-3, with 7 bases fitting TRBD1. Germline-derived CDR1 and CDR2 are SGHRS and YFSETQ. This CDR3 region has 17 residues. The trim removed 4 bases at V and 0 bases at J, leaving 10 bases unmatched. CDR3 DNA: TGCGCCAGCAGCGCACGGCCCGGGACAGCCTCTGGAAACACCATATATTTT. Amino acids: CASSARPGTASGNTIYF.

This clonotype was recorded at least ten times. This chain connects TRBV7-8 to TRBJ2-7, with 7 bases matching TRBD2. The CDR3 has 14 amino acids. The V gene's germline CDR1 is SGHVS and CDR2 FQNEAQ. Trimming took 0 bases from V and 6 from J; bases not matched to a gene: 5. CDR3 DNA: TGTGCCAGCAGCTTAGCTGCAGGGAGGGGCGAGCAGTACTTC. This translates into CASSLAAGRGEQYF.

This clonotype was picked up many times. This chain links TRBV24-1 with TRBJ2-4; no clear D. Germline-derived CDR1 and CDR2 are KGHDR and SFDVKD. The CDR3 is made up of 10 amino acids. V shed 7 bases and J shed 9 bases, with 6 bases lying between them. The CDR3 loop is CATRDGIQYF. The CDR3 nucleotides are TGTGCCACCAGGGACGGCATTCAGTACTTC.

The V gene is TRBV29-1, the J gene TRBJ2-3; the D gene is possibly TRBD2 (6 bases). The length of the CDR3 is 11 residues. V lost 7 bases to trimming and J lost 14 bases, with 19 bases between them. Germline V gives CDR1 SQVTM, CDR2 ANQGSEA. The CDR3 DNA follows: TGCAGCGCCGGAGCCGGGACTTGGTGGTATTTT. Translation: CSAGAGTWWYF.

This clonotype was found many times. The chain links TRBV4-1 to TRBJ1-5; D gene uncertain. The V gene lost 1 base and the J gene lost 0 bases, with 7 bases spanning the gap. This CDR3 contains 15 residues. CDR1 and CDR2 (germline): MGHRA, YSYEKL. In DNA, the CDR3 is TGCGCCAGCAGCCAAGTTCCCAATAGCAATCAGCCCCAGCATTTT. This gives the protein CASSQVPNSNQPQHF.

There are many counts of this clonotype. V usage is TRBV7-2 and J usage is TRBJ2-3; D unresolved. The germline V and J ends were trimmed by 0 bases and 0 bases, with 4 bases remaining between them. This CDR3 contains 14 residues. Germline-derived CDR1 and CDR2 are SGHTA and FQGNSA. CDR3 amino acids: CASSLAASTDTQYF. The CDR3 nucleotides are TGTGCCAGCAGCTTAGCGGCAAGCACAGATACGCAGTATTTT.

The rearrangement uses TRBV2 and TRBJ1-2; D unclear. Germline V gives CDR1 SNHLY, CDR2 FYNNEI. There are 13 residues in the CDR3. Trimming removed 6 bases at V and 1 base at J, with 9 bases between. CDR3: CASRMKYNYGYTF. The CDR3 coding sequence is TGTGCCAGCAGAATGAAATATAACTATGGCTACACCTTC.

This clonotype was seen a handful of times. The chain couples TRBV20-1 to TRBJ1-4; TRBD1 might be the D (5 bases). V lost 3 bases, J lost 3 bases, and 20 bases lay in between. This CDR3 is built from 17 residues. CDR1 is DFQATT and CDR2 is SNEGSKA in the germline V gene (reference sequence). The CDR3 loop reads CSASPPGLRAPNEKLFF. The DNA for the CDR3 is TGCAGTGCTAGCCCCCCGGGGCTAAGGGCCCCTAATGAAAAACTGTTTTTT.

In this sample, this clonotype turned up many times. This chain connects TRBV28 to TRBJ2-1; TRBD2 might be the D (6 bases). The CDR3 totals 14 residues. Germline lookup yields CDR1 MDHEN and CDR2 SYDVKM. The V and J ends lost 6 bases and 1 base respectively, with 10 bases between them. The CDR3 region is CASRRDSSYNEQFF. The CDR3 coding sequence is TGTGCCAGCAGACGGGACTCTTCCTACAATGAGCAGTTCTTC. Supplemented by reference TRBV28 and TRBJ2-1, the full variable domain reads DVKVTQSSRYLVKRTGEKVFLECVQDMDHENMFWYRQDPGLGLRLIYFSYDVKMKEKGDIPEGYSVSREKKERFSLILESASTNQTSMYLCASRRDSSYNEQFFGPGTRLTVL.

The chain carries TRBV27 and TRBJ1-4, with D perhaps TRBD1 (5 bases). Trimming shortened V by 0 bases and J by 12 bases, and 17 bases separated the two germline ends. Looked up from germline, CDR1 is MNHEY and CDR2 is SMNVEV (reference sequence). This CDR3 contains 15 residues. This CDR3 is CASSLSLGPGNQLFF. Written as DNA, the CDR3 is TGTGCCAGCAGTTTATCTTTGGGGCCCGGGAATCAACTGTTTTTT.

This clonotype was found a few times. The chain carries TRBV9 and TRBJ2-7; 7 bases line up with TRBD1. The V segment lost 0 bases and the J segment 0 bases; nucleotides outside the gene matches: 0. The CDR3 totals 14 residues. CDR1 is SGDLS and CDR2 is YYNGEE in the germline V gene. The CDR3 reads CASSVDRGSYEQYF. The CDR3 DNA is TGTGCCAGCAGCGTAGACAGGGGCTCCTACGAGCAGTACTTC.

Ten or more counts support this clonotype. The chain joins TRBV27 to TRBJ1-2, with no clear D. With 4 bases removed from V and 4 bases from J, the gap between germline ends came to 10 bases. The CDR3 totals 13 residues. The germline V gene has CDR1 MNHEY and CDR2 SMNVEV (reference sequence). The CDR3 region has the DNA TGTGCCAGCAGTTGGACGAACGGCTATGGCTACACCTTC. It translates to CASSWTNGYGYTF.

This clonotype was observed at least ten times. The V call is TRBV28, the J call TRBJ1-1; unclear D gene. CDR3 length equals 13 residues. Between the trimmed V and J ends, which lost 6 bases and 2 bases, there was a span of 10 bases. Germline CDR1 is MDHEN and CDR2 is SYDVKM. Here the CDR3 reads CASSQTSNTEAFF. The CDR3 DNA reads TGTGCCAGCAGCCAGACAAGCAACACTGAAGCTTTCTTT.